This record concerns one TCR beta chain sequence. Germline loops: CDR1 SQVTM, CDR2 ANQGSEA. The CDR3 length is 12 residues. The data originate from a study of T cell clusters in autoimmune cytopenias. Each sample's input was approximately 270 ng genomic DNA, roughly 38,000 genome equivalents. One tube held mixed TRB-A and TRB-B primer pools for touch-down PCR. TCRdb reworked the multiplex PCR reads into one entry per CDR3 protein, no DNA. In total, the table holds under 8,500 distinct CDR3 sequences. This same sample was also taken into another study, of T cell repertoires in aging, cancer and after chemotherapy. Per that paper: Donor ages fell into six groups from 30 or younger up to 70 or older. Untreated cancer patients had significantly lower blood TCR diversity than age-matched healthy donors. Across the chemotherapy interval, each cancer cohort showed higher median generation probability, suggesting thymic rebound.

The V call is TRBV29-1, the J call TRBJ1-1. The specimen was peripheral blood. This clonotype was obtained from a human donor in good health. The CDR3 protein is CSAKGSNTEAFF.